A single sample is the source of the 25 T cell receptor beta chains below, sequenced in a study of blood T cell repertoires in COVID-19. Profiling relied on immunoSEQ multiplex PCR, and the TCRdb table lists in-frame clones only, not all of them. The sample consists of under 200,000 clones, roughly 91% of them appearing once. Material for sequencing was peripheral blood. All receptors derive from a man in his forties or fifties with active or convalescent COVID-19.

J is TRBJ1-3 and V is TRBV3-1 (or the pseudogene TRBV3-2), with unresolved D. The CDR3 spans 15 residues. Germline CDR1 is LGHDT and CDR2 is YNNKEL (reference sequence). The V and J ends lost 1 base and 0 bases respectively, with 7 bases between them. The CDR3 DNA reads TGTGCCAGCAGCCAAGGCAGGCTCTCTGGAAACACCATATATTTT. It yields the protein CASSQGRLSGNTIYF.

The chain employs TRBV5-4 and TRBJ1-1, with TRBD1 as a possible D gene (6 bases). CDR3 length: 15 amino acids. Per the germline V gene, CDR1 is SGHNT and CDR2 is YYREEE (reference sequence). V was cut by 0 bases and J by 5 bases, with 14 bases left in between. CDR3 amino acids: CASSLAQGQQTEAFF. The CDR3 nucleotides are TGTGCCAGCAGCTTGGCCCAGGGACAACAGACTGAAGCTTTCTTT. Drawing the rest from reference TRBV5-4 and TRBJ1-1, the complete variable domain is ETGVTQSPTHLIKTRGQQVTLRCSSQSGHNTVSWYQQALGQGPQFIFQYYREEENGRGNFPPRFSGLQFPNYSSELNVNALELDDSALYLCASSLAQGQQTEAFFGQGTRLTVV.

The rearrangement uses TRBV7-9 and TRBJ1-1, with 8 bases aligning to TRBD1. Trimming took 5 bases from V and 4 from J; bases not matched to a gene: 9. The CDR3 spans 15 residues. Germline assignment: CDR1 SEHNR and CDR2 FQNEAQ (reference sequence). The CDR3 coding sequence is TGTGCCAGCAGCCCGCCGACAGGGGCTGCCACTGAAGCTTTCTTT. Translation gives CASSPPTGAATEAFF.

The chain carries TRBV7-2 and TRBJ2-5, with a tentative D call TRBD2 (6 bases). V gave up 7 bases and J gave up 4 bases, with 13 bases separating them. This CDR3 has 13 amino acids. Per the germline V gene, CDR1 is SGHTA and CDR2 is FQGNSA. CDR3 in DNA: TGTGCCAGCAACGCGGGGCTCAGAGAGACCCAGTACTTC. It encodes CASNAGLRETQYF.

V usage is TRBV7-6 and J usage is TRBJ2-5, with 10 bases matching TRBD1. From germline, CDR1 is SGHVS and CDR2 FNYEAQ. The CDR3 contains 16 residues. The V and J ends lost 5 bases and 5 bases, in that order; junction bases with no gene match: 11. The CDR3 sequence is CASSQGTGARGETQYF. CDR3 coding DNA: TGTGCCAGCAGCCAAGGGACAGGGGCTCGGGGGGAGACCCAGTACTTC.

The chain has TRBV19 and TRBJ1-2; 8 nucleotides line up with TRBD1. CDR1 and CDR2 (germline): LNHDA, SQIVND (reference sequence). The CDR3 length is 15 residues. The junction had 6 bases not matched to a gene; V was cut back by 3 bases and J by 3 bases. CDR3 nucleotides: TGTGCCAGTAGTATTCCCGGACAGGGAGACTATGGCTACACCTTC. Translated: CASSIPGQGDYGYTF.

The chain couples TRBV19 to TRBJ2-2; 8 positions agree with TRBD1. The CDR3 is 15 amino acids. Losses at the gene ends were 3 bases for V and 3 bases for J; bases not matched to a gene: 3. Germline V CDR1 and CDR2: LNHDA, SQIVND (reference sequence). In DNA, the CDR3 is TGTGCCAGTAGTATGACAGGGGCGGACACCGGGGAGCTGTTTTTT. Amino acid sequence: CASSMTGADTGELFF.

The genes are TRBV6-6 and TRBJ1-6, with D tentatively TRBD1 (6 bases). Trimming cost V 7 bases and J 10 bases, with 17 bases left between them. This CDR3 region has 14 residues. CDR1 MNHNY and CDR2 SVGAGI come from the germline V gene (reference sequence). CDR3 loop: CASTQGMGESPLHF. The CDR3 nucleotides read TGTGCCAGCACCCAGGGGATGGGTGAGTCACCCCTCCACTTT.

The chain carries TRBV19 and TRBJ1-6, with TRBD1 identical over 7 bases. The trim removed 5 bases at V and 9 bases at J, leaving 1 base unmatched. Germline CDR1 is LNHDA and CDR2 is SQIVND (reference sequence). The CDR3 covers 12 residues. CDR3 sequence reads: CASSSGGSPLHF. The DNA of the CDR3 is TGTGCCAGTAGTTCAGGGGGTTCACCCCTCCACTTT.

Concerning this clone: Other DNA sequences in the same sample also yield this CDR3. J is TRBJ2-5 and V is TRBV7-2; 10 bases align to TRBD1. This CDR3 is built from 14 residues. The V segment lost 4 bases and the J segment 5 bases; nucleotides outside the gene matches: 4. Germline-derived CDR1 and CDR2 are SGHTA and FQGNSA. Here the CDR3 reads CASSSDRGRETQYF. In DNA form, the CDR3 reads TGTGCCAGCAGCTCCGACAGGGGGCGGGAGACCCAGTACTTC.

The V gene is TRBV19, the J gene TRBJ1-5, with 10 positions matching TRBD1. Trimming cost V 5 bases and J 4 bases; bases outside gene matches: 5. Germline V gene sequence: CDR1 LNHDA, CDR2 SQIVND (reference sequence). The CDR3 is 15 amino acids. The CDR3: CASSPMDRGNQPQHF. CDR3 in DNA: TGTGCCAGTAGTCCTATGGACAGGGGGAATCAGCCCCAGCATTTT.

This chain connects TRBV5-1 to TRBJ2-1; 9 bases are a match to TRBD1. Germline V gene lookup returns CDR1 SGHRS and CDR2 YFSETQ. Unmatched junction bases numbered 5, after V lost 4 bases and J lost 15 bases. The CDR3 runs to 11 residues. CDR3 nucleotides: TGCGCCAGCAGCCGGACAGGGGTCCCGTTCTTC. Translating it yields CASSRTGVPFF.

The chain recombines TRBV18 with TRBJ1-1; tentatively, D is TRBD1 (6 bases). The germline CDR1 and CDR2 sequences are KGHSH and LQKENI. V was cut by 8 bases and J by 4 bases, with 11 bases left in between. The CDR3 runs to 12 residues. CDR3 residues: CASRQVSTEAFF. The DNA of the CDR3 is TGTGCCAGCCGACAGGTTTCCACTGAAGCTTTCTTT.

This rearrangement joins TRBV30 to TRBJ2-1; 8 nucleotides agree with TRBD1. Germline V lookup: CDR1 GTSNPN, CDR2 SVGIG (reference sequence). V gave up 4 bases and J gave up 10 bases; unmatched junction bases: 6. This CDR3 has 12 residues. The CDR3 nucleotides are TGTGCCTGGACCGGAGACAGGGGCGAGCAGTTCTTC. Protein sequence: CAWTGDRGEQFF.

The J gene is TRBJ2-7, the V gene TRBV12-5; TRBD2 is a possible D gene (6 bases). This CDR3 has 15 amino acids. V was cut by 2 bases and J by 7 bases, with 18 bases left in between. Germline V gene lookup returns CDR1 LGHNT and CDR2 FRNRAP. The CDR3 nucleotides are TGTGCTAGTGGTTTGTCGCGACTAGTAAATCTGGAGCAGTACTTC. It specifies CASGLSRLVNLEQYF.

This sequence joins TRBV19 and TRBJ1-2; the match to TRBD1 covers 10 bases. Germline lookup yields CDR1 LNHDA and CDR2 SQIVND (reference sequence). The CDR3 sequence is 14 residues long. J gave up 3 bases and V 3 bases, and 1 base lay outside the gene matches. For the CDR3, the DNA is TGTGCCAGTAGTATGGGACAGGGGTACTATGGCTACACCTTC. It encodes CASSMGQGYYGYTF.

The CDR3 bases are TGTGCCAGCAGTGAAACCGGACAGGGGGGCCAGCCCCAGCATTTT. Translated, it gives CASSETGQGGQPQHF. The rearrangement links TRBV2 to TRBJ1-5, with 10 positions matching TRBD1. The CDR3 consists of 15 residues. Looked up from germline, CDR1 is SNHLY and CDR2 is FYNNEI. The junction had 5 bases not matched to a gene; V was cut back by 2 bases and J by 7 bases.

V is TRBV5-1 and J is TRBJ2-1; 14 positions agree with TRBD2. V lost 1 base and J lost 7; bases outside the gene matches: 19. The germline V gene encodes CDR1 SGHRS and CDR2 YFSETQ. The CDR3 is 21 amino acids. The CDR3, as DNA: TGCGCCAGCAGCTTGAGACTTGGCTCGCGCGAGGGACTAGCGGGAGCTAATGAGCAGTTCTTC. Residues: CASSLRLGSREGLAGANEQFF.

The chain couples TRBV27 to TRBJ1-1; D possibly corresponds to TRBD1 (6 bases). Trimming left V 6 bases short and J 5 bases short, with 19 bases between. The CDR3 runs 15 residues. Germline V CDR1 and CDR2: MNHEY, SMNVEV (reference sequence). The CDR3 region is CASSLRPWGPTEAFF. The DNA of the CDR3 is TGTGCCAGCAGCCTACGGCCGTGGGGGCCTACTGAAGCTTTCTTT.

The V gene is TRBV7-9, the J gene TRBJ1-4, with a weak D call TRBD1 (6 bases). The CDR3 contains 15 residues. V gave up 5 bases and J gave up 5 bases, with 15 bases separating them. Germline V CDR1 and CDR2: SEHNR, FQNEAQ (reference sequence). This CDR3 reads CASSPDRDTNEKLFF. The CDR3 bases are TGTGCCAGCAGCCCGGACCGGGACACCAATGAAAAACTGTTTTTT.

V is TRBV3-1 (or the pseudogene TRBV3-2) and J is TRBJ2-1; the match to TRBD2 covers 7 bases. Losses at the gene ends were 0 bases for V and 8 bases for J; bases not matched to a gene: 4. This CDR3 region has 14 residues. Germline V gives CDR1 LGHDT, CDR2 YNNKEL (reference sequence). CDR3 in DNA: TGTGCCAGCAGCCAAGAGGGGGGGGGATATGAGCAGTTCTTC. This sequence encodes CASSQEGGGYEQFF.

V usage is TRBV7-3 and J usage is TRBJ2-7, with 10 bases aligning to TRBD1. The CDR3 consists of 13 residues. Trimming removed 4 bases from V and 5 bases from J; junction bases left unmatched: 2. Germline V gene lookup returns CDR1 SGHTA and CDR2 FQGTGA. CDR3 coding DNA: TGTGCCAGCAGCTGGGACAGGGGCCACGAGCAGTACTTC. Protein product: CASSWDRGHEQYF.

This sequence joins TRBV28 and TRBJ1-1; D gene uncertain. V shed 5 bases and J shed 4 bases, with 8 bases lying between them. Germline V lookup: CDR1 MDHEN, CDR2 SYDVKM. This CDR3 region has 12 residues. CDR3 nucleotide sequence: TGTGCCAGCAGTATCATGTCCACTGAAGCTTTCTTT. Protein sequence: CASSIMSTEAFF.

The chain links TRBV19 to TRBJ2-3, with TRBD1 matching over 7 bases. The CDR3 extends over 15 amino acids. Germline values: CDR1 LNHDA, CDR2 SQIVND (reference sequence). The trim removed 3 bases at V and 2 bases at J, leaving 5 bases unmatched. In nucleotides, the CDR3 is TGTGCCAGTAGTATGTGGGACAGTGTCACAGATACGCAGTATTTT. This sequence encodes CASSMWDSVTDTQYF.

The genes are TRBV28 and TRBJ1-1, with 7 bases matching TRBD1. J gave up 1 base and V 6 bases, and 11 bases lay outside the gene matches. CDR1 is MDHEN, CDR2 SYDVKM, per germline. This CDR3 spans 16 amino acids. The CDR3 DNA is TGTGCCAGCAGCCTGGGGGGACAGTCGGGGAACACTGAAGCTTTCTTT. It yields the protein CASSLGGQSGNTEAFF. The variable domain in full, with the rest retrieved from reference TRBV28 and TRBJ1-1, is DVKVTQSSRYLVKRTGEKVFLECVQDMDHENMFWYRQDPGLGLRLIYFSYDVKMKEKGDIPEGYSVSREKKERFSLILESASTNQTSMYLCASSLGGQSGNTEAFFGQGTRLTVV.